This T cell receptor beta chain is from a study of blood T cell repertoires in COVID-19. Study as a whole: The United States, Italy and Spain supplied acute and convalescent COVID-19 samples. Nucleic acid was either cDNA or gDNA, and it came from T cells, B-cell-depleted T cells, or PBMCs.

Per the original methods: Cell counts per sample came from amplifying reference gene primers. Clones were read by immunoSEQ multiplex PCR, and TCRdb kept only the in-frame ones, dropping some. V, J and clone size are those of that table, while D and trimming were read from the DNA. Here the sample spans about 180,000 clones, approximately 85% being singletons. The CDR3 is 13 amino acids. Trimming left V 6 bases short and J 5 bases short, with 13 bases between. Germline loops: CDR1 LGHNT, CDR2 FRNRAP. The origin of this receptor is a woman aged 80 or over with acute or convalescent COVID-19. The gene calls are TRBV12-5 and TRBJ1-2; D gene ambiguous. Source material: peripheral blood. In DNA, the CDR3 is TGTGCTAGTGGACACGCACCCCCTTATGGCTACACCTTC. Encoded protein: CASGHAPPYGYTF.